This T cell receptor beta chain was found in a study of shared clonotypes between healthy human individuals. In the naive CD8 group, cells lacked CD45RO and were positively selected for CCR7, so terminally differentiated effector memory CD45RA+ cells were left out. Genomic DNA (from each subset) was split evenly across several immunoSEQ plates. In the original analysis: Filtering differed because ImmunoSEQ produced junction-only sequences that carried no quality scores. Generated by immunoSEQ multiplex PCR, the TCRdb table keeps only in-frame clones and is missing some. The D gene and trimming were derived from the DNA, and the V and J assignments and clone size from that table. Altogether roughly 550,000 clones are present, 95% to 96% being singletons, with the ten largest covering approximately 0.1%. The TCR sequence derives from a woman younger than 45 in good health. Sequenced: naive CD8+ T cells sorted from blood.

For the CDR3, the DNA is TGCGCCAGCAGCCAAGTACTCAGTGATAGCAATCAGCCCCAGCATTTT. Protein sequence: CASSQVLSDSNQPQHF. The V gene is TRBV4-1, the J gene TRBJ1-5; D unclear. Germline CDR1 MGHRA, CDR2 YSYEKL. V was pared by 1 base and J by 0 bases, with 10 bases between. CDR3 length: 16 residues.